This T cell receptor (beta chain) was retrieved from a study of sequential checkpoint blockade in melanoma. Overall study context: First-line arms were nivolumab then ipilimumab, or the reverse, randomized 1:1. Both treatment sequences were followed by maintenance nivolumab.

Clones were sequenced by immunoSEQ multiplex PCR, and TCRdb holds only the in-frame ones, with some missing. The table shows over 8,000 clones, with approximately 80% occurring only once. Documented treatment: randomized to nivolumab then ipilimumab (arm A) or the reverse (arm B). None of the patients previously received DNA-damaging chemotherapy. From thawed PBMCs, live CD3+CD8+ cells negative for CD19 and CD56 were sorted. This CDR3 comprises 14 residues. Trimming stripped 0 bases from V and 2 bases from J, with 9 bases between. Germline V gene data show CDR1 as SGDLS and CDR2 as YYNGEE. Sample: CD8+ T cells sorted from blood (inferred from file names), taken from a patient given nivolumab and ipilimumab in sequence. The chain links TRBV9 to TRBJ2-7; no firm D call. The origin of this receptor is a human donor with melanoma. CDR3 residues: CASSVGSGTYEQYF. The CDR3 bases are TGTGCCAGCAGCGTAGGTTCAGGCACCTACGAGCAGTACTTC.